This T cell receptor (beta chain) was found in a study of cytomegalovirus exposure and HLA in healthy donors. Study-level points and caveats: About 90% or about 30% of the time was how often most TCR beta V segments were productive, according to an earlier analysis.

Details on this clone: The target antigen is unknown.

Trimming took off 4 bases at V and 8 bases at J, with 20 bases between the two ends. The germline V gene has CDR1 KGHSH and CDR2 LQKENI. The CDR3 is 16 amino acids. The PCR contained 60 Vbeta and 13 Jbeta primers. The assay was immunoSEQ multiplex PCR, and TCRdb's table has in-frame clones only and misses some. The repertoire has about 140,000 clones, around 80% of them found once; the top ten carry roughly 2%. This sequence originates from a man aged 30 to 39 in good health and CMV-seronegative. The sample comprised PBMCs. This rearrangement joins TRBV18 to TRBJ1-4; D gene ambiguous. Written as DNA, the CDR3 is TGTGCCAGCTCACATTCCGAGTCTCACCCACGGGAAAAACTGTTTTTT. As protein: CASSHSESHPREKLFF.